This T cell receptor beta chain comes out of a study of cytomegalovirus exposure and HLA in healthy donors. Notes on this clone: At one of its ends the junction is not consistent with the germline gene, which may arise from a read error.

The primer mix had 60 Vbeta and 13 Jbeta primers. Assay: immunoSEQ multiplex PCR; the TCRdb copy retains only in-frame clones and omits some. The sample has about 120,000 clones; around 77% are singletons. The germline V gene has CDR1 KGHSH and CDR2 LQKENI. This CDR3 is built from 15 residues. The source of this sequence is a man between 18 and 29 years old in good health and CMV-seropositive. V is TRBV18 and J is TRBJ2-5, with 7 nucleotides matching TRBD2. The specimen sequenced was PBMCs. The CDR3 DNA sequence: TGTGCCGGCTCACCTCTAGCGGAACGCCAAGAGACCCAGTACTTC. This translates into CAGSPLAERQETQYF.